The 15 T cell receptor beta chains below all came from one sample that was sequenced in a study of blood T cell repertoires in COVID-19. Repertoires were generated with immunoSEQ multiplex PCR, while TCRdb's copy carries only in-frame clones and drops some. This table has about 230,000 clones, 65% to 85% appearing once. Sequenced input: peripheral blood. The receptors stem from a woman of 80 years or more with acute or convalescent COVID-19.

The chain employs TRBV4-1 and TRBJ1-2, with a weak D call TRBD1 (5 bases). Trimming cost V 6 bases and J 4 bases, with 27 bases left between them. The CDR3 is 18 residues long. The germline gives CDR1 MGHRA, CDR2 YSYEKL. CDR3 amino acids: CASRPTYFTAGIGYGYTF. The CDR3 nucleotides are TGCGCCAGCAGACCGACCTATTTTACCGCAGGGATAGGCTATGGCTACACCTTC.

The chain couples TRBV3-1 (or the pseudogene TRBV3-2) to TRBJ1-5; 9 nucleotides agree with TRBD1. J lost 4 bases, V lost 5 bases, and 0 bases had no gene match. From germline, CDR1 is LGHDT and CDR2 YNNKEL (reference sequence). CDR3 size: 13 residues. The DNA for the CDR3 is TGTGCCAGCAGCGGGACAGGGAATCAGCCCCAGCATTTT. This gives the protein CASSGTGNQPQHF.

This rearrangement joins TRBV2 to TRBJ2-1, with 9 bases lining up with TRBD1. The V segment lost 3 bases and the J segment 5 bases; nucleotides outside the gene matches: 5. Germline V gene sequence: CDR1 SNHLY, CDR2 FYNNEI. The length of the CDR3 is 15 residues. CDR3 nucleotides: TGTGCCAGCAGTGAGGAAGGACAGGGGAACAATGAGCAGTTCTTC. It encodes CASSEEGQGNNEQFF.

The gene calls are TRBV6-1 and TRBJ1-4; D may be TRBD1 (5 bases). This CDR3 has 15 amino acids. The germline CDR1 and CDR2 sequences are MNHNS and SASEGT. The V end lost 0 bases, the J end lost 8 bases, and 13 bases lay between the germline ends. CDR3 sequence (DNA): TGTGCCAGCAGTGAAGCTAGGGGCACTTGGGAAAAACTGTTTTTT. Encoded protein: CASSEARGTWEKLFF.

In the case of this clone: Other nucleotide sequences in the sample specify the same CDR3. The chain has TRBV12-3 or TRBV12-4 and TRBJ1-1; TRBD1 agrees at 9 bases. With V trimmed by 6 bases and J by 4 bases, 3 bases remained unmatched. The CDR3 contains 13 residues. In DNA form, the CDR3 reads TGTGCCAGCAGCTCGACAGGGGGCACTGAAGCTTTCTTT. Translation gives CASSSTGGTEAFF.

This clone was recorded a few times. The chain joins TRBV7-3 to TRBJ2-1; possible D gene TRBD1, 5 bases. With 1 base removed from V and 6 bases from J, the gap between germline ends came to 13 bases. This CDR3 region has 15 residues. Germline V lookup: CDR1 SGHTA, CDR2 FQGTGA. CDR3 amino acids: CASSLNFRQRNEQFF. The DNA for the CDR3 is TGTGCCAGCAGCTTAAATTTCAGACAGCGCAATGAGCAGTTCTTC.

V usage is TRBV27 and J usage is TRBJ1-3; D is possibly TRBD1 (6 bases). CDR1 is MNHEY, CDR2 SMNVEV, per germline (reference sequence). The V gene lost 5 bases and the J gene lost 2 bases, with 10 bases spanning the gap. The CDR3 is 14 residues long. The CDR3 nucleotides are TGTGCCAGCAGTATCACAGGGCCTGGAAACACCATATATTTT. It translates to CASSITGPGNTIYF.

The table lists this clone with a count of one. V gene TRBV6-5 combines with J gene TRBJ1-2; D might be TRBD1 (5 bases). The length of the CDR3 is 13 residues. The V gene lost 4 bases and the J gene lost 6 bases, with 12 bases spanning the gap. The germline V gene has CDR1 MNHEY and CDR2 SVGAGI. This CDR3 reads CASSFVAGHGYTF. In DNA, the CDR3 is TGTGCCAGCAGTTTCGTGGCAGGGCATGGCTACACCTTC.

V is TRBV3-1 (or the pseudogene TRBV3-2) and J is TRBJ1-2; 7 bases are shared with TRBD1. The CDR3 contains 17 residues. The junction had 14 bases not matched to a gene; V was cut back by 2 bases and J by 5 bases. Germline V CDR1 and CDR2: LGHDT, YNNKEL (reference sequence). CDR3 sequence reads: CASSQSLYRGEGYGYTF. In nucleotides, the CDR3 is TGTGCCAGCAGCCAATCACTCTACAGGGGCGAAGGGTATGGCTACACCTTC.

V gene TRBV28 combines with J gene TRBJ2-3; possibly TRBD1 for D (6 bases). Deletions cut 3 bases from V and 7 bases from J, with 11 bases between. Looked up from germline, CDR1 is MDHEN and CDR2 is SYDVKM. This CDR3 is built from 13 residues. The CDR3 DNA follows: TGTGCCAGCAGTTTGGGCAGGGGATATACGCAGTATTTT. Protein product: CASSLGRGYTQYF.

The CDR3 loop is CASSVGRGGRNYNEQFF. Here the CDR3 DNA reads TGTGCCAGCAGCGTAGGTCGCGGCGGGAGGAATTACAATGAGCAGTTCTTC. The chain uses TRBV9 and TRBJ2-1; 8 nucleotides line up with TRBD2. CDR3 length equals 17 residues. From germline, CDR1 is SGDLS and CDR2 YYNGEE. With 0 bases clipped from V and 4 bases from J, the junction kept 9 bases outside the gene matches.

V usage is TRBV19 and J usage is TRBJ1-2; possibly TRBD1 for D (5 bases). CDR3 length: 13 amino acids. V lost 2 bases to trimming and J lost 8 bases, with 12 bases between them. CDR1 and CDR2 from the germline V gene are LNHDA and SQIVND (reference sequence). Here the CDR3 DNA reads TGTGCCAGTAGTATACCCCAGGGCCGGGGCTACACCTTC. Translated: CASSIPQGRGYTF.

V and J are TRBV4-1 and TRBJ1-3; D uncertain. The germline gives CDR1 MGHRA, CDR2 YSYEKL. CDR3 length: 12 residues. Between the trimmed V and J ends, which lost 0 bases and 5 bases, there was a span of 2 bases. CDR3: CASSQDRNTIYF. The CDR3, as DNA: TGCGCCAGCAGCCAAGATAGAAACACCATATATTTT.

The chain carries TRBV5-1 and TRBJ2-2; 10 bases are shared with TRBD2. The CDR3 totals 16 residues. Looked up from germline, CDR1 is SGHRS and CDR2 is YFSETQ. The J segment lost 4 bases and the V segment lost 5 bases, leaving 8 bases of the junction unmatched. Written as DNA, the CDR3 is TGCGCCAGCAGTTTTAGCGGGAGGTTTGGCACCGGGGAGCTGTTTTTT. It specifies CASSFSGRFGTGELFF.

The chain links TRBV5-1 to TRBJ2-3; 8 nucleotides line up with TRBD2. The V and J ends lost 6 bases and 3 bases, in that order; junction bases with no gene match: 12. This CDR3 is built from 16 residues. CDR1 is SGHRS, CDR2 YFSETQ, per germline. CDR3 residues: CASNEGSGISTDTQYF. DNA for the CDR3: TGCGCCAGCAACGAGGGTAGCGGGATTTCTACAGATACGCAGTATTTT. Together with reference TRBV5-1 and TRBJ2-3, the CDR3 gives the full variable domain: KAGVTQTPRYLIKTRGQQVTLSCSPISGHRSVSWYQQTPGQGLQFLFEYFSETQRNKGNFPGRFSGRQFSNSRSEMNVSTLELGDSALYLCASNEGSGISTDTQYFGPGTRLTVL.